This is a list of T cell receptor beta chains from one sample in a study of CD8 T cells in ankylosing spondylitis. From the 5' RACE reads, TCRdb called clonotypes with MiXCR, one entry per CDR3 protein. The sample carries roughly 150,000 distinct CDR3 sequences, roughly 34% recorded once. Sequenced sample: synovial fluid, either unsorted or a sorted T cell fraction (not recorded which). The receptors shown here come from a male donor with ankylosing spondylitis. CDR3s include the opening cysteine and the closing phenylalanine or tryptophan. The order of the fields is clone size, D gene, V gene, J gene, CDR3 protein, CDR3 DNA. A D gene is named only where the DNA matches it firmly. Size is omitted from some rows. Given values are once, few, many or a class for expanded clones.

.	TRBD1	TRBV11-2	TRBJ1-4	CASSSGQGDEKLFF	TGTGCCAGCAGCTCGGGACAGGGTGACGAAAAACTGTTTTTT
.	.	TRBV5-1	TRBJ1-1	CASSLLIQGNTEAFF	TGCGCCAGCAGCTTATTAATTCAGGGGAACACTGAAGCTTTCTTT
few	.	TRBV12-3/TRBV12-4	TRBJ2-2	CASSLGVVRPTNTGELFF	TGTGCCAGCAGTTTAGGGGTCGTCCGCCCTACGAACACCGGGGAGCTGTTTTTT
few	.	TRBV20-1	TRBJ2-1	CSARPAGDLRGTQFF	TGCAGTGCTAGACCAGCGGGGGATCTCAGGGGGACGCAGTTCTTC
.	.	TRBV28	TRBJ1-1	CASSSTGSANTEAFF	TGTGCCAGCAGCTCTACAGGGAGTGCGAACACTGAAGCTTTCTTT
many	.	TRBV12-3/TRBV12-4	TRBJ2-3	CASSFLRWGDTQYF	TGTGCCAGCAGTTTCCTGCGGTGGGGAGATACGCAGTATTTT
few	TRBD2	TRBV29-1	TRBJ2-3	CSVTVAGSTDTQYF	TGCAGCGTCACGGTAGCGGGGTCCACAGATACGCAGTATTTT
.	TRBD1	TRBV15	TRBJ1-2	CATSKRQGNYGYTF	TGTGCCACCAGCAAAAGACAGGGGAACTATGGCTACACCTTC
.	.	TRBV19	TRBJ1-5	CASTGRDNQPQHF	TGTGCCAGTACTGGGAGAGACAATCAGCCCCAGCATTTT
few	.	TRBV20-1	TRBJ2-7	CSASPDGYHYEQYF	TGCAGTGCTAGCCCGGACGGCTACCACTACGAGCAGTACTTC
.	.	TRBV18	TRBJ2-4	CASSRLQGPENIQYF	TGTGCCAGCTCACGTTTACAGGGCCCAGAAAACATTCAGTACTTC
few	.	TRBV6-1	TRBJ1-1	CASSEGGNTEAFF	TGTGCCAGCAGTGAAGGGGGGAACACTGAAGCTTTCTTT
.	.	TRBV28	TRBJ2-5	CASSSSPEPQYF	TGTGCCAGCAGTTCCAGTCCTGAGCCCCAGTACTTC
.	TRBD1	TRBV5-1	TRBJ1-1	CASSPGDRGTTEAFF	TGCGCCAGCAGCCCGGGGGACAGGGGAACCACTGAAGCTTTCTTT
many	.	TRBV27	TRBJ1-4	CASSRRTATNEKLFF	TGTGCCAGCAGCCGGCGGACAGCAACTAATGAAAAACTGTTTTTT
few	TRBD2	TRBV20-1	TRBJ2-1	CSASSGGADEQFF	TGCAGTGCTTCCAGCGGGGGGGCCGATGAGCAGTTCTTC
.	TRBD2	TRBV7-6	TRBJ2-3	CASSPRTSGFTDTQYF	TGTGCCAGCAGTCCCCGGACTAGCGGATTCACAGATACGCAGTATTTT
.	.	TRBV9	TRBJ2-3	CASSVEASADSQYF	TGTGCCAGCAGCGTAGAGGCTAGCGCCGATTCGCAGTATTTT
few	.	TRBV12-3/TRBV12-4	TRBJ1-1	CASSLFPDSEAFF	TGTGCCAGCAGTTTATTCCCGGACAGTGAAGCTTTCTTT
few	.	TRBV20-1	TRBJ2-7	CSATKPQSGSYEQYF	TGCAGTGCCACGAAACCCCAGTCAGGCTCCTACGAGCAGTACTTC
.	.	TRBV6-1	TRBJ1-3	CASSEDGARGNTIYF	TGTGCCAGCAGTGAAGATGGGGCGCGCGGAAACACCATATATTTT
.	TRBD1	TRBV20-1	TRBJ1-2	CSAGAAGRGGYGYTF	TGCAGTGCTGGGGCCGCGGGCAGGGGGGGATATGGCTACACCTTC
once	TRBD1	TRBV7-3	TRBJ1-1	CASSPGDRGNTEAFF	TGTGCCAGCAGCCCCGGGGACAGGGGGAACACTGAAGCTTTCTTT
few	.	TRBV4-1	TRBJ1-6	CASSQSPPDEGSPLHF	TGCGCCAGCAGCCAATCGCCCCCCGATGAGGGCTCACCCCTCCACTTT
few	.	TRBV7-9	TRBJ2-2	CASSLLDGELFF	TGTGCCAGCAGCTTATTGGACGGGGAGCTGTTTTTT
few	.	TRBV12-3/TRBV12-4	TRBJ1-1	CASRLGMNTEAFF	TGTGCCAGCAGACTTGGAATGAACACTGAAGCTTTCTTT
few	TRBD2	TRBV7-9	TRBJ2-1	CASSPRSGSVYNEQFF	TGTGCCAGCAGCCCCCGTAGCGGGAGCGTGTACAATGAGCAGTTCTTC
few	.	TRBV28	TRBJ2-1	CASTLGGARYEQFF	TGTGCCAGCACCCTAGGAGGGGCTAGGTATGAGCAGTTCTTC
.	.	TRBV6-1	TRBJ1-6	CASSTPVWGSPLHF	TGTGCCAGCAGCACTCCCGTCTGGGGGTCACCCCTCCACTTT
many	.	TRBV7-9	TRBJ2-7	CASSLTGYEQYF	TGTGCCAGCAGCCTTACAGGGTACGAGCAGTACTTC
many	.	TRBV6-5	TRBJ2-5	CASGSEQETQYF	TGTGCCAGCGGGTCTGAGCAAGAGACCCAGTACTTC
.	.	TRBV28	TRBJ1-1	CASSLSGVWTEAFF	TGTGCCAGCAGTTTATCCGGGGTATGGACTGAAGCTTTCTTT
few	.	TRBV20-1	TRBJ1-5	CSARPSGTGHQPQHF	TGCAGTGCTAGACCATCCGGGACGGGGCATCAGCCCCAGCATTTT
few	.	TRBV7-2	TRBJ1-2	CASSLGDRYGYTF	TGTGCCAGCAGCTTAGGGGACCGCTATGGCTACACCTTC
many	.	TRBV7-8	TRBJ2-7	CASSPGLSESSYEQYF	TGTGCCAGCAGCCCCGGACTCTCCGAGAGCTCCTACGAGCAGTACTTC
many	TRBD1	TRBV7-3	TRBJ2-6	CASSLIGTEFFSGANVLTF	TGTGCCAGCAGCTTAATCGGGACAGAATTTTTCTCTGGGGCCAACGTCCTGACTTTC
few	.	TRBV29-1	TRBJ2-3	CTCSTDTQYF	TGCACTTGTAGCACAGATACGCAGTATTTT
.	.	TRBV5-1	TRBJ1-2	CASSPETRGLPYTF	TGCGCCAGCAGCCCTGAGACGAGGGGACTTCCCTACACCTTC
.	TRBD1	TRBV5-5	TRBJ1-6	CASSPGQGGRSPLHF	TGTGCCAGCAGCCCAGGACAGGGAGGTCGTTCACCCCTCCACTTT
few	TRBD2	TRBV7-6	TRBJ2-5	CASSLTGGILQETQYF	TGTGCCAGCAGCTTAACCGGGGGGATCCTCCAAGAGACCCAGTACTTC
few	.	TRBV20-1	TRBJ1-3	CSASPAGAGNTIYF	TGCAGTGCCTCCCCGGCGGGAGCTGGAAACACCATATATTTT
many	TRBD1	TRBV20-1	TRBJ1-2	CSAGATGDSGYTF	TGCAGTGCTGGCGCCACGGGGGACAGTGGCTACACCTTC